The source of this T cell receptor beta chain is a study of blood T cell repertoires in COVID-19. This table comes from immunoSEQ multiplex PCR, and its TCRdb copy is limited to in-frame clones, with some not included. Of about 150,000 clones detected, approximately 80% appear once; the ten largest clones hold 9.5% to 13%. This CDR3 has 15 residues. Germline V lookup: CDR1 SGHVS, CDR2 FQNEAQ. Between the trimmed V and J ends, which lost 1 base and 7 bases, there was a span of 13 bases. The sequenced sample was peripheral blood. The chain combines TRBV7-8 with TRBJ1-4; no clear D gene. The receptor comes from a woman in her sixties with COVID-19, enrolled during active disease. In DNA form, the CDR3 reads TGTGCCAGCAGCTTAGGACGCGAACGGGGTGAAAAACTGTTTTTT. Translation: CASSLGRERGEKLFF.